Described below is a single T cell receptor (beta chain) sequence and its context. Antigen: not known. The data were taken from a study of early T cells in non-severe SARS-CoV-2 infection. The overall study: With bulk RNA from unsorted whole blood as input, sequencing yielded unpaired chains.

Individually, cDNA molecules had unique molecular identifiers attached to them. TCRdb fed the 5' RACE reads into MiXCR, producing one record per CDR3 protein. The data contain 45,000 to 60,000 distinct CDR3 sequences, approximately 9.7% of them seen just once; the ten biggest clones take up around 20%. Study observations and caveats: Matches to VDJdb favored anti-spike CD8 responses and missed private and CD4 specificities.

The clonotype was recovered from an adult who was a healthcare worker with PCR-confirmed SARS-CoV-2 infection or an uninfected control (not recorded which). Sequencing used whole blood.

DNA for the CDR3: TGCAGCGTTGAGGAGGCGCGGGATCGGCCCCAGCATTTT. Translating gives CSVEEARDRPQHF. The chain couples TRBV29-1 to TRBJ1-5; D not resolved. This CDR3 region has 13 residues. CDR1 is SQVTM, CDR2 ANQGSEA, per germline. V was cut by 3 bases and J by 9 bases, with 15 bases left in between.